This paragraph covers one T cell receptor beta chain sequence. Its antigen specificity is not known. No per-base quality is available; no much larger clone lies one base away. The donors were 40 or so Caucasian individuals from Russia, aged roughly 6 to 90 years, who were systemically healthy. Each donor gave ten milliliters of peripheral blood, collected into EDTA-treated Vacutainer tubes. Ficoll-Paque density-gradient centrifugation was used to isolate PBMCs, with at least 6 million per sample. Total RNA, at least 5 micrograms per sample, was extracted from PBMCs with Trizol reagent. For every donor, flow cytometry on a PBMC aliquot measured the percentage of naive CD45RAhigh/CD27high T cells. The CDR3 numbers 14 residues from cysteine through phenylalanine. Left in the record is the CDR3 DNA by itself, 42 bases read in frame from the first base. The V and J ends are trimmed by 4 bases and 5 bases, leaving 13 bases between them.

This sample was taken from a study of blood T cells in healthy people across ages (dated by TCRdb to between 2014 and 2017). Background on the whole study: Template switching captured roughly one uniquely barcoded TCR beta cDNA molecule per two T cells in model experiments. For two donors (one aged 18 to 29 and one aged 80 or older), the study analyzed two additional independent replicas of 1 million unique cDNA reads from the same blood draw. Using deep sequencing normalized with unique cDNA molecular identifiers, the study measured how TCR beta repertoire diversity changes with age. Four age groups were formed from the donors: young (average approximately 17 years), middle-aged (around 41), aged (approximately 60) and long-lived (approximately 78).

The study at large found these results: Donor CMV infection status was unknown, potentially confounding age-related changes in expanded clonotypes. Observed TCR beta diversity correlated strongly with the percentage of naive T cells measured by flow cytometry. Compared with the aged group, the long-lived group had more naive CD4+ T cells, fewer expanded clones and increased TCR diversity, suggesting age selection. Observed TCR beta diversity per million T cells fell roughly linearly with age, and a significant reduction was already apparent by age about 43. Because profiling used bulk unsorted PBMCs, naive and antigen-experienced compartments could not be compared conclusively. Estimates of total diversity from one million sequenced T cells were regarded as lower bounds and underestimates.

To prepare the library, 5' RACE was applied. Sequenced using an Illumina HiSeq 2500. A second PCR of about 7 to 12 cycles was run with a J-beta primer mix and a sample-barcoded 5' primer. Each TCR beta cDNA molecule received a unique molecular identifier from a template-switch 5' adaptor carrying 12 random nucleotides. At least 3 million CDR3-containing paired-end reads were obtained from each sample. The Mint cDNA synthesis kit, primed by a TRBC-specific oligonucleotide, was used to synthesize first-strand cDNA from all RNA. Following uracil-DNA glycosylase treatment, a first 18-cycle PCR with universal primers M1SS and BC2_uni_R was performed on all cDNA. As for how the authors treated the data: For normalization, 1 million high-quality reads were randomly selected from each sample, with every read carrying a distinct molecular identifier. Reads with shared molecular identifiers were discarded instead of being binned into consensus sequences. MiTCR, with a Q25 quality threshold and the strictest error-elimination algorithm, was used for CDR3 identification, clonotype clustering and error correction. A nonparametric unseen species model with Euler transformation was used to estimate lower-bound total TCR beta diversity. TCRdb trimmed public reads at Q25 via fastp, called clones via MiXCR and kept in-frame beta chains. Entries are consolidated by CDR3 protein sequence, retaining the most common genes and DNA. It is TCRdb's table, rather than the study itself, that gives the V and J calls and clone size. Within this sample are hundreds of thousands of distinct CDR3 sequences, with around 25% of them counted one time only. The top ten clones comprise more than 7.5% of the sample.

This sample was shared with a second study, whose subject was T cells of mothers and their children. The second publication reports: The donors were nine systemically healthy Caucasian individuals, made up of three mothers and their six children. cDNA synthesis used all of the extracted RNA, with roughly 1.5 ug of RNA in each 15 ul reaction. In the second PCR, the M1S primer introduced both the sample barcodes and 2-4 random nucleotides. Over 8 million TCR beta CDR3 reads came from each mother, compared with some 3 million reads from each child. In both related and unrelated pairs, thymic selection shapes the output of TCR recombination in a similar way, with inherited differences having only a minor effect. Normalized repertoire overlap was always slightly but never significantly higher in related than unrelated mother-child pairs. With a sensitivity of approximately 100 clones per million clonotypes, no persistent microchimeric T cell clones were detected. The study used deep NGS to compare TCR beta repertoires of mothers and children, seeking features distinguishing related mother-child pairs from unrelated individuals. The mean age was around 40 +/- 4 years for the mothers and approximately 11 +/- 4 years for the children. After adapter ligation was performed with NEBNext reagents, the libraries were sequenced on an Illumina HiSeq 2000 with 100+100 nt paired-end reads. To prevent cross-contamination, the mother and child libraries were prepared one month apart and sequenced in separate runs. Between 500,000 and 2,000,000 distinct TCR beta clonotypes were identified per donor. Naive TCR beta clonotypes were estimated from low-frequency clonotypes matched to each donor's FACS-determined naive share, without sorting.

The chain employs TRBV12-3 or TRBV12-4 and TRBJ2-3; the D gene cannot be resolved reliably. This TCR was sampled from a boy aged 5 to 17 in good health. Source material: blood. CDR3 sequence: CASSWLSTGDTQYF. The DNA is as follows: TGTGCCAGCAGTTGGCTTTCCACGGGAGATACGCAGTATTTT.